What follows are 2 T cell receptor beta chains derived from one specimen sequenced in a study of blood T cells in healthy people across ages. Combining a sample-barcoded 5' primer with a J-beta primer mix, a second PCR ran for 7 to 11 cycles. One entry per CDR3 protein, called by TCRdb with MiXCR from the 5' RACE reads. The table shows over 1,500,000 distinct CDR3 sequences, with 40% to 55% occurring only once. Sequences were obtained from blood. The receptors were sampled from a woman aged 40 to 49 in good health.

The chain combines TRBV2 with TRBJ2-5; no firm D call. The V gene's germline CDR1 is SNHLY and CDR2 FYNNEI. Trimming stripped 9 bases from V and 4 bases from J, with 12 bases between. CDR3 length equals 12 residues. CDR3 amino acids: CARRILGETQYF. The CDR3 region has the DNA TGTGCCAGAAGAATTTTAGGAGAGACCCAGTACTTC.

Notes on this clonotype: Sequence at one end of the junction differs from germline and may be a read error. The V and J genes are TRBV20-1 and TRBJ1-2, with D maybe TRBD1 (5 bases). The CDR3 extends over 13 amino acids. CDR1 is DFQATT and CDR2 is SNEGSKA in the germline V gene (reference sequence). The CDR3 spells CSALPDTNYGYTF. For the CDR3, the DNA is TGCAGTGCTCTCCCGGACACAAACTATGGCTACACCTTT.